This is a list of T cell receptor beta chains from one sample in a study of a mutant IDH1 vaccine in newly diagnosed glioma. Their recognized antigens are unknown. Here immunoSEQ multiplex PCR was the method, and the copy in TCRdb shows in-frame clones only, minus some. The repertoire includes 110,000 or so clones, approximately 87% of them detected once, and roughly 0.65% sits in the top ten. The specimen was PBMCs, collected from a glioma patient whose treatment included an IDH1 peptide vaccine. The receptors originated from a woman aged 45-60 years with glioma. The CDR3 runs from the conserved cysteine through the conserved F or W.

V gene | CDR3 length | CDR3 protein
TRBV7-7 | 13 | CASSFGLEETQYF
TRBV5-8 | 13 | CAPPRQGAGEQYF
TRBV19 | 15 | CASSSSPSRTGELFF
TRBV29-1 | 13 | CSARVVNTGELFF
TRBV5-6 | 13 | CASGGRLYNEQFF
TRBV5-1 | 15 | CASSFKGESNQPQHF
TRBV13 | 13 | CASSPGLTYEQYF
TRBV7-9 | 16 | CASSPFPRGAPGELFF
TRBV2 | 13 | CASIKGVDQPQHF
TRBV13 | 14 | CASSLGKGIQPQHF
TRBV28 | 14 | CASVPPGGRAEAFF
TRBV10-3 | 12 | CATLGSSYEQYF
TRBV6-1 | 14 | CASSESQGWETQYF
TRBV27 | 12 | CASKTQVDEQFF
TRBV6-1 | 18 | CASSVPFGQLASTDTQYF
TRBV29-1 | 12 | CSGAVGSYEQYF
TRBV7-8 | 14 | CASSLVGLAGKQYF
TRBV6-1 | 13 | CASRGLQPYEQYF
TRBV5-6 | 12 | CASITGNYGYTF
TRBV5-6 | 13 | CASSFTLYDGYTF
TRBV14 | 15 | CASSSLRDNYYGYTF
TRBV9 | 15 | CASSVQGPGTDTQYF
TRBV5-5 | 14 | CASTPGRAIYEQYF
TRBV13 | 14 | CASSFRREAETQYF
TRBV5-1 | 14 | CASRSTGSSYEQYF
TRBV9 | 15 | CASSVSLGTYNEQFF
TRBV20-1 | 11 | CSALSGYEQYF
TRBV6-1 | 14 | CASNFPGQTYEQYF
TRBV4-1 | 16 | CASSQDHLAGPGELFF
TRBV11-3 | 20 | CASSKGLAGWDSINTGELFF
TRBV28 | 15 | CASTIGAEGNQPQHF
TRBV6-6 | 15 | CASKRGTSGADTQYF
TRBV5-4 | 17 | CASSSPGHRLGQETQYF